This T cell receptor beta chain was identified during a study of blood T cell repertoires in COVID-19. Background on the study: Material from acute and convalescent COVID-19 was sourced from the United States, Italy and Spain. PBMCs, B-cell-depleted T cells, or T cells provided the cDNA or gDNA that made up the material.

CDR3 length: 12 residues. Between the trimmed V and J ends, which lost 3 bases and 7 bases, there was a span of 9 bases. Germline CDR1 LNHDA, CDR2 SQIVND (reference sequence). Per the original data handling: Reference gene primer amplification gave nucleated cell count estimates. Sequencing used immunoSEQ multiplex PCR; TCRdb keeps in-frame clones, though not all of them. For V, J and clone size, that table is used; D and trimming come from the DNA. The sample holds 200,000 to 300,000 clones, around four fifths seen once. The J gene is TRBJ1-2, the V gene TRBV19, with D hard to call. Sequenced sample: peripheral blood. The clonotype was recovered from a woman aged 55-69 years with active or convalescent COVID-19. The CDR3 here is CASSMARVGYTF. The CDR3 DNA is TGTGCCAGTAGTATGGCGAGGGTTGGCTACACCTTC.